This T cell receptor (beta chain) was identified during a study of T-cell reconstitution after alpha-beta-depleted transplantation in children (dated by TCRdb to about 2016). Looking at the study overall: Using TCR repertoire profiling, the study followed T-cell immune reconstitution in a quantitative way in children after TCRalphabeta/CD19-depleted allogeneic hematopoietic cell transplantation. Results and caveats for the whole study, not just this receptor: The apparently early recovery of alphabetaT-cell counts about two months after transplant reportedly depended on only several hundred rapidly expanded clones that came from non-depleted graft cells. Over subsequent months, a decline in hyperexpanded clone frequencies was noted, and after one year, T-cell counts and TCRbeta diversity were mostly ascribed to newly produced T cells. In some patients, the high TCRbeta diversity seen at day 60 was put down to recipient T cells and intrathymic progenitors that had survived conditioning.

The CDR3 contains 12 residues, cysteine and phenylalanine counted. Only the CDR3 portion is preserved as DNA: 36 bases, with reading frame beginning at the first base. CDR1 and CDR2 are drawn from the germline V gene: MNHEY, SVGAGI. Explained via the paper, the treatment or condition label denotes: allogeneic hematopoietic cell transplantation with graft depleted of TCRalphabeta T cells and CD19 B cells. The transplant recipients were children given TCRalphabeta/CD19-depleted allogeneic hematopoietic cell grafts. The library was obtained by PCR. Sequenced on an Illumina HiSeq 2500. To normalize quantification of the TCRbeta repertoire, the TCR libraries were built with molecular barcoding that relied on unique molecular identifiers. The public reads were quality trimmed at Q25 with fastp and then assembled into clones with MiXCR by TCRdb, keeping productive beta chains. Identical CDR3 proteins give one entry, which carries the most common genes and DNA. Recorded for this sample are a few hundred thousand distinct CDR3 sequences; around two fifths of them occurred a single time. The ten largest clones take up approximately 30% of the sample.

On this clonotype: Its antigen has not been determined. One junction end disagrees with the germline gene, perhaps due to a read error.

The receptor was derived from a girl aged 2 to 9 with aplastic anemia, due to receive a stem cell transplant. The receptor chain draws on TRBV6-5 and TRBJ2-1; the D gene could be either TRBD1 or TRBD2, each agreeing at 5 bases. Sample: PBMCs, taken before TCRalphabeta/CD19-depleted stem cell transplant. The DNA reads TGTGCCAGCAGTTTGGATTGGGGGACCGAGTACTTC. Translated, it reads CASSLDWGTEYF.